The TCR beta chain under discussion was sequenced for a study of control samples from healthy donors and cancer patients (dated by TCRdb to about 2020). Between the V and J ends, shortened by 5 bases and 9 bases respectively, the junction contains 10 bases. The CDR3 runs 11 residues from the cysteine to the phenylalanine. The read is trimmed to its CDR3 DNA, 33 bases read in frame from base 1. Reading the germline V gene gives CDR1 SGHAT and CDR2 FQNNGV. With respect to this clone: Its recognized antigen is unknown. Base qualities were left out, and no much larger clone turns up one base away.

Libraries came from the immunoSEQ multiplex PCR assay. Imported from immuneACCESS, the table was reduced by TCRdb to in-frame sequences with V and J called. These copies leave out some clones; in studies compared against another copy, an unresolved V gene accounts for under half, and the cause of the remainder is not known. This sample gives approximately 130,000 clones in total; approximately 88% of them show up just once. The ten largest account for 30% to 50% of the sample. Recombination linked TRBV11-2 to TRBJ1-1; TRBD1 is possibly the D segment (5 matching bases). The TCR sequence derives from a man aged 45-65 years in good health. Sequencing was performed on blood. The nucleotides read TGTGCCAGCAGCGCCCGGGACCAAGCTTTCTTT. This sequence encodes CASSARDQAFF.